This section outlines one T cell receptor (beta chain) sequence together with its context. Most PBMC samples had 480 ng input DNA in six replicates. Only in-frame clones appear in the TCRdb table, and some are missing; sequencing was by immunoSEQ multiplex PCR. The sample comprises approximately 35,000 clones, around 87% of which are singletons, and around 3.2% rests with the top ten. This sample is drawn from a study of neoadjuvant anti-PD-1 for oral cavity cancer. Study overall: Patients without progression received a fourth nivolumab dose around day 43, then surgical resection on days 50-56.

Sequenced here: PBMCs, sampled before nivolumab (anti-PD-1) treatment. The clonotype comes from a person aged 35 to 85 with oral cavity squamous cell carcinoma.

CDR3 bases: TGTGCCAGCAGCGTAGAGGGCCAGTCCTACAATGAGCAGTTCTTC. Translating gives CASSVEGQSYNEQFF. This chain connects TRBV9 to TRBJ2-1; D is uncertain. Trimming shortened V by 0 bases and J by 1 base, and 8 bases separated the two germline ends. CDR1 SGDLS and CDR2 YYNGEE come from the germline V gene. The CDR3 extends over 15 amino acids.